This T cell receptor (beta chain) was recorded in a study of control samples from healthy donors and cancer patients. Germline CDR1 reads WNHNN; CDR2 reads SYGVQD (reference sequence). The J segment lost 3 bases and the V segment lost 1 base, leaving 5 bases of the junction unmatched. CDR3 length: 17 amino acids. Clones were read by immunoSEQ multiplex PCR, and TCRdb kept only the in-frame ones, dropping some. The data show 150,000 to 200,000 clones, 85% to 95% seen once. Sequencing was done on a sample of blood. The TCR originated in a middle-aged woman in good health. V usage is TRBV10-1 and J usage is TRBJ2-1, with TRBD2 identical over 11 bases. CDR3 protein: CASSEFPTSGVYNEQFF. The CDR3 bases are TGCGCCAGCAGTGAGTTTCCGACTAGCGGGGTCTACAATGAGCAGTTCTTC.